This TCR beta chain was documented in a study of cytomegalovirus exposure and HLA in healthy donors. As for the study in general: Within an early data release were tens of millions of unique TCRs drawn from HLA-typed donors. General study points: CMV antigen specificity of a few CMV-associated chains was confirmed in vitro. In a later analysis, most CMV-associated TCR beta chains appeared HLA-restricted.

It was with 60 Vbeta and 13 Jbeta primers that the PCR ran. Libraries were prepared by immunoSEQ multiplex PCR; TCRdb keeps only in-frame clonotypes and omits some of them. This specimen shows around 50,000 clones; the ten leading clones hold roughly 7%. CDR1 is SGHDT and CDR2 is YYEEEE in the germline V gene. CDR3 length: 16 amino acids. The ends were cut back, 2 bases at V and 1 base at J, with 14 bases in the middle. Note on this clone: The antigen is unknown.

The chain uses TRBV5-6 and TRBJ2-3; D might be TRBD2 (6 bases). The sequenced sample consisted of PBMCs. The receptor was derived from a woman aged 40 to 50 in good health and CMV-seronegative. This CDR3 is CASSFMLATGTDTQYF. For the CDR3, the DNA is TGTGCCAGCAGCTTTATGCTAGCGACGGGCACAGATACGCAGTATTTT.